This TCR beta chain was found in a study of cytotoxic CD8 clonotypes in ibrutinib-treated CLL. On the study more broadly: Researchers reported about a dozen relapsed/refractory and over 14 treatment-naive patients, 17 of them IGHV unmutated.

V lost 2 bases to trimming and J lost 6 bases; unmatched junction nucleotides: 9. CDR3 size: 17 residues. Germline CDR1 and CDR2: MDHEN and SYDVKM. Study-level points and caveats: Baseline levels were approached again at progression, after clonality had risen at ibrutinib response. The study found baseline clonality above age-matched healthy donors, tracking circulating CD8+ T-cell counts.

As concerns this clone: Antigen unknown.

Assay: immunoSEQ multiplex PCR; the TCRdb copy retains only in-frame clones and omits some. The sample consists of roughly 170,000 clones, approximately 84% of them appearing once. This clonotype originated in a human donor with chronic lymphocytic leukemia. The specimen was PBMCs, collected after 24 months of ibrutinib treatment. This chain links TRBV28 with TRBJ2-1; TRBD2 agrees at 11 bases. The CDR3 spells CASSLGGLAAGGNEQFF. In nucleotides, the CDR3 is TGTGCCAGCAGTTTAGGGGGACTAGCGGCGGGTGGCAATGAGCAGTTCTTC.